This T cell receptor beta chain was obtained from a study of tumor-infiltrating lymphocytes in primary liver carcinoma. Turning to the study itself: Men as well as women, aged 30 to 69 years, made up the patients. Sequenced samples came back with roughly 3.5 to 7.5 million productive TCRbeta reads, and the counts looked alike across tissue types. Study findings and constraints: Pairs of tumor regions overlapped more than tumor-adjacent and tumor-blood pairs did.

V lost 4 bases to trimming and J lost 2 bases, with 17 bases between them. Germline V gene lookup returns CDR1 SGHAT and CDR2 FQDESV (reference sequence). The CDR3 extends over 16 amino acids. Total RNA (around 510 ng) served as template for TCR beta cDNA synthesis primed by a constant-region primer. Libraries for TCR beta were built through three nested multiplex PCR rounds, which together made up a slightly modified ARM-PCR procedure. Each of the first two PCR rounds ran approximately 9 cycles with TRBV1-TRBV30 forward and C-beta reverse primers. One entry per CDR3 protein, called by TCRdb with MiXCR from the multiplex PCR reads. The sample has about 320,000 distinct CDR3 sequences; 50% to 70% are singletons. Extraction also yielded germline DNA, while blood RNA was obtained from unsorted whole blood. In the case of this clonotype: Its antigen remains unknown. One base away lies a much larger clone, so this may be a sequencing read error.

The sequenced sample was peripheral blood. The chain has TRBV11-1 and TRBJ2-5; perhaps TRBD2 as D (7 bases). The sequence derives from a middle-aged man with primary liver carcinoma and hepatitis B virus infection. The CDR3 DNA reads TGTGCCAGCAGCTCCCCCGGGGGGCAGAGACAAGAGACCCAGTACTTC. This sequence encodes CASSSPGGQRQETQYF.